The 24 T cell receptor beta chains reported below all come from one sample, sequenced in a study of T-cell memory formation after mild COVID-19. Each CDR3 protein gets one entry after TCRdb re-called the 5' RACE reads with MiXCR. This table has under 50,000 distinct CDR3 sequences, 8% to 10% appearing once. The sample consisted of PBMCs or a T cell subset sorted from them (not recorded which). These receptors came from an adult woman who had mild COVID-19 (a few samples of this study predate the infection). Cell type and time point are not known.

The chain combines TRBV4-1 with TRBJ1-3; no firm D call. Germline V gives CDR1 MGHRA, CDR2 YSYEKL. CDR3 size: 14 residues. Trimming removed 6 bases at V and 0 bases at J, with 9 bases between. The DNA for the CDR3 is TGCGCCAGCAGTTCCGTCCTCTCTGGAAACACCATATATTTT. This translates into CASSSVLSGNTIYF.

V usage is TRBV12-3 or TRBV12-4 and J usage is TRBJ2-3; D gene uncertain. CDR3 size: 12 residues. Trimming took 0 bases from V and 6 from J, leaving 4 bases between them. CDR3 sequence (DNA): TGTGCCAGCAGTTTAGCGGTTGATACGCAGTATTTT. This gives the protein CASSLAVDTQYF.

This clonotype has at least ten counts. The chain joins TRBV7-9 to TRBJ1-2, with D possibly matching TRBD1 (5 bases). The CDR3 loop spans 11 amino acids. Germline CDR1 and CDR2: SEHNR and FQNEAQ (reference sequence). Deletions cut 4 bases from V and 12 bases from J, with 12 bases between. Here the CDR3 reads CASSSLTANTF. The CDR3 DNA reads as TGTGCCAGCAGCTCGCTGACAGCGAACACCTTC. Filled out from reference TRBV7-9 and TRBJ1-2, the complete variable domain reads DTGVSQNPRHKITKRGQNVTFRCDPISEHNRLYWYRQTLGQGPEFLTYFQNEAQLEKSRLLSDRFSAERPKGSFSTLEIQRTEQGDSAMYLCASSSLTANTFGSGTRLTVV.

J is TRBJ2-7 and V is TRBV12-5; 11 nucleotides align to TRBD2. V was pared by 1 base and J by 6 bases, with 5 bases of the junction left unmatched. From germline, CDR1 is LGHNT and CDR2 FRNRAP. The CDR3 totals 15 residues. The chain's CDR3 is CASGLASGRISEQYF. CDR3 in DNA: TGTGCTAGTGGTTTGGCTAGCGGGAGGATTTCCGAGCAGTACTTC. The whole variable domain, remainder taken from reference TRBV12-5 and TRBJ2-7, is DARVTQTPRHKVTEMGQEVTMRCQPILGHNTVFWYRQTMMQGLELLAYFRNRAPLDDSGMPKDRFSAEMPDATLATLKIQPSEPRDSAVYFCASGLASGRISEQYFGPGTRLTVT.

V is TRBV20-1 and J is TRBJ1-5; D not resolved. Trimming took 1 base from V and 1 from J, leaving 17 bases between them. The CDR3 consists of 17 residues. The germline V gene has CDR1 DFQATT and CDR2 SNEGSKA (reference sequence). The CDR3 DNA follows: TGCAGTGCTAGAGGGTCGAGAACGGGTAAAAGCAATCAGCCCCAGCATTTT. It yields the protein CSARGSRTGKSNQPQHF.

The rearrangement links TRBV12-3 or TRBV12-4 to TRBJ2-5; D unresolved. The CDR3 consists of 13 residues. V was pared by 3 bases and J by 5 bases, with 10 bases between. The CDR3 loop reads CASSFGVMETQYF. CDR3 nucleotides: TGTGCCAGCAGTTTTGGGGTTATGGAGACCCAGTACTTC.

This sequence joins TRBV5-1 and TRBJ2-2; TRBD1 matches at 8 bases. The CDR3 covers 15 residues. CDR1 and CDR2 from the germline V gene are SGHRS and YFSETQ. After removal of 3 bases from V and 1 base from J, the junction contained 2 bases not matched to a gene. This CDR3 is CASSSGQGNTGELFF. In nucleotides, the CDR3 is TGCGCCAGCAGCTCAGGACAGGGGAACACCGGGGAGCTGTTTTTT.

The chain links TRBV29-1 to TRBJ2-2; D is unresolved. CDR1 is SQVTM, CDR2 ANQGSEA, per germline. Between the trimmed V and J ends, which lost 2 bases and 5 bases, there was a span of 3 bases. The CDR3 has 11 amino acids. CDR3 protein: CSVERTGELFF. DNA of the CDR3: TGCAGCGTTGAAAGGACCGGGGAGCTGTTTTTT.

This clonotype appeared many times. The V and J genes are TRBV12-3 or TRBV12-4 and TRBJ2-5, with 15 bases that match TRBD2. The length of the CDR3 is 18 residues. After removal of 0 bases from V and 4 bases from J, the junction contained 6 bases not matched to a gene. The CDR3: CASSLAGLAGGQRETQYF. CDR3 coding DNA: TGTGCCAGCAGTTTAGCTGGACTAGCGGGGGGGCAGCGAGAGACCCAGTACTTC.

V gene TRBV7-8 combines with J gene TRBJ2-2; D is unclear. This CDR3 contains 13 residues. Germline V CDR1 and CDR2: SGHVS, FQNEAQ. Trimming took 4 bases from V and 4 from J, leaving 7 bases between them. The CDR3 here is CASSSGITGELFF. CDR3 bases: TGTGCCAGCAGCTCAGGAATCACCGGGGAGCTGTTTTTT.

This clonotype was seen many times. The chain joins TRBV6-5 to TRBJ1-1; D is unresolved. V was clipped by 0 bases and J by 3 bases, with 17 bases between them. The CDR3 sequence is 17 residues long. CDR1 and CDR2 from the germline V gene are MNHEY and SVGAGI. The CDR3: CASSYSVQTGSHTEAFF. The DNA of the CDR3 is TGTGCCAGCAGTTACTCCGTGCAGACCGGGAGTCACACTGAAGCTTTCTTT.

CDR3 bases: TGTGCCAGCAGCCCCGGGACAGGCCTCGGTTATGGCTACACCTTC. It codes for CASSPGTGLGYGYTF. This chain links TRBV7-2 with TRBJ1-2; 8 nucleotides agree with TRBD1. The trim removed 5 bases at V and 5 bases at J, leaving 10 bases unmatched. Germline V gene sequence: CDR1 SGHTA, CDR2 FQGNSA. The CDR3 is 15 amino acids.

This clonotype came up a few times. This chain uses TRBV10-2 with TRBJ2-7; TRBD2 matches 8 bases. Germline-derived CDR1 and CDR2 are WSHSY and SAAADI. This CDR3 has 15 amino acids. V gave up 2 bases and J gave up 3 bases; unmatched junction bases: 6. CDR3 coding DNA: TGCGCCAGCAGTGAGCCAGCGGGAGCTGGCTACGAGCAGTACTTC. Its protein product is CASSEPAGAGYEQYF.

The chain links TRBV30 to TRBJ1-4, with a possible D match to TRBD1 (6 bases). This CDR3 contains 14 residues. Trimming cost V 4 bases and J 6 bases, with 15 bases left between them. Germline V gives CDR1 GTSNPN, CDR2 SVGIG (reference sequence). CDR3 sequence reads: CAWNRQATDEKLFF. DNA of the CDR3: TGTGCCTGGAACCGACAGGCGACCGATGAAAAACTGTTTTTT.

This clonotype was recorded a few times. The chain couples TRBV6-4 to TRBJ2-5; D might be TRBD1 (6 bases). The length of the CDR3 is 15 residues. Germline assignment: CDR1 MRHNA and CDR2 SNTAGT. Trimming left V 0 bases short and J 2 bases short, with 10 bases between. The CDR3 is CASSDSGGPQETQYF. CDR3 bases: TGTGCCAGCAGTGACTCAGGGGGACCACAAGAGACCCAGTACTTC.

This clonotype was observed many times. This chain connects TRBV4-2 to TRBJ2-1; TRBD2 matches at 8 bases. The junction had 9 bases not matched to a gene; V was cut back by 4 bases and J by 1 base. This CDR3 spans 17 amino acids. CDR1 and CDR2 (germline): LGHNA, YNFKEQ. The CDR3 region is CASSPEVSGESYNEQFF. For the CDR3, the DNA is TGTGCCAGCAGCCCCGAGGTTAGCGGGGAGTCCTACAATGAGCAGTTCTTC.

This clonotype was recorded a few times. The rearrangement uses TRBV12-3 or TRBV12-4 and TRBJ2-1, with D uncertain. V was pared by 6 bases and J by 4 bases, with 7 bases between. The CDR3 covers 12 residues. The CDR3 sequence: CASSPNYNEQFF. The DNA of the CDR3 is TGTGCCAGCAGCCCTAATTACAATGAGCAGTTCTTC.

This clonotype appeared many times. The rearrangement links TRBV20-1 to TRBJ1-1; no firm D call. The CDR3 has 12 residues. The germline V gene encodes CDR1 DFQATT and CDR2 SNEGSKA (reference sequence). Trimming shortened V by 0 bases and J by 11 bases, and 13 bases separated the two germline ends. The CDR3 DNA follows: TGCAGTGCTAGAGAACAGACCCCTTGGGCTTTCTTT. Translation: CSAREQTPWAFF.

There are a few counts of this clonotype. This sequence joins TRBV25-1 and TRBJ2-7; TRBD2 might be the D (6 bases). Trimming removed 3 bases from V and 1 base from J, with 10 bases in between. Germline CDR1 and CDR2: MGHDK and SYGVNS. The CDR3 is 14 residues long. CDR3 sequence (DNA): TGTGCCAGCAGTGAGGCGGGGAGGTCCTACGAGCAGTACTTC. The encoded protein is CASSEAGRSYEQYF.

The chain employs TRBV5-1 and TRBJ1-2; D gene ambiguous. The V gene lost 0 bases and the J gene lost 5 bases, with 8 bases spanning the gap. The CDR3 runs 13 residues. Germline V gene sequence: CDR1 SGHRS, CDR2 YFSETQ. The CDR3, as DNA: TGCGCCAGCAGCTTGGAGTCAGTTTATGGCTACACCTTC. It codes for CASSLESVYGYTF.

V gene TRBV5-1 combines with J gene TRBJ2-1, with D hard to call. The germline CDR1 and CDR2 sequences are SGHRS and YFSETQ. CDR3 length equals 11 residues. The ends were cut back, 4 bases at V and 11 bases at J, with 10 bases in the middle. CDR3 nucleotides: TGCGCCAGCAGCAGGCAGCTTCAGCAGTTCTTC. This sequence encodes CASSRQLQQFF.

This clonotype was detected a few times. The rearrangement joins TRBV7-9 to TRBJ2-3; 8 nucleotides align to TRBD2. CDR3 length: 17 amino acids. The ends lost 4 bases at V and 4 bases at J; junction bases unmatched: 13. The germline V gene encodes CDR1 SEHNR and CDR2 FQNEAQ (reference sequence). CDR3: CASSSWGGAGGPDTQYF. The CDR3 DNA reads TGTGCCAGCAGCTCGTGGGGCGGCGCGGGAGGCCCAGATACGCAGTATTTT.

V is TRBV5-4 and J is TRBJ2-3, with a tentative D call TRBD1 (5 bases). The CDR3 extends over 14 amino acids. Germline assignment: CDR1 SGHNT and CDR2 YYREEE (reference sequence). V lost 7 bases, J lost 4 bases, and 16 bases lay in between. CDR3 in DNA: TGTGCCAGCCTCCCCAGGGAAGGGGCAGATACGCAGTATTTT. Protein product: CASLPREGADTQYF.

The J gene is TRBJ2-1, the V gene TRBV2; D is undetermined. V was shortened by 2 bases and J by 0 bases, with 8 bases between the two germline ends. This CDR3 region has 15 residues. CDR1 SNHLY and CDR2 FYNNEI come from the germline V gene. This CDR3 is CASSEQANSYNEQFF. The CDR3 DNA sequence: TGTGCCAGCAGTGAACAAGCTAACTCCTACAATGAGCAGTTCTTC.